This TCR beta chain was observed in a study of technical replicates of blood from four donors. V lost 0 bases, J lost 0 bases, and 9 bases lay in between. Germline loops: CDR1 LGHNA, CDR2 YNFKEQ. CDR3 length: 15 residues. Profiling relied on immunoSEQ multiplex PCR, and the TCRdb table lists in-frame clones only, not all of them. The sample lists about 72,000 clones, roughly 92% occurring once. The sequenced sample was T cells isolated from PBMCs. The sequence derives from a human donor in good health. V usage is TRBV4-2 and J usage is TRBJ2-7; a possible D gene is TRBD1 (5 bases). CDR3 nucleotide sequence: TGTGCCAGCAGCCAAGATAAGGGGCCCTCCTACGAGCAGTACTTC. Encoded protein: CASSQDKGPSYEQYF.